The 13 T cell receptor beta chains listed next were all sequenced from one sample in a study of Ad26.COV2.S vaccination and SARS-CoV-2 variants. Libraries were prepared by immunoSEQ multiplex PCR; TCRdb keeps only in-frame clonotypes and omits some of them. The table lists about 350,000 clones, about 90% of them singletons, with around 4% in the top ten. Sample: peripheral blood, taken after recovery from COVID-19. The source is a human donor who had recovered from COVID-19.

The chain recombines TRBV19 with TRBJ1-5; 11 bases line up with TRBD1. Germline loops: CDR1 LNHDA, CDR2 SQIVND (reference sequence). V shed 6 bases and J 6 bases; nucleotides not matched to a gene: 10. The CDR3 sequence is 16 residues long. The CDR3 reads CASSFRDRGSPQPQHF. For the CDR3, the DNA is TGTGCCAGTAGCTTTCGGGACAGGGGGTCCCCTCAGCCCCAGCATTTT.

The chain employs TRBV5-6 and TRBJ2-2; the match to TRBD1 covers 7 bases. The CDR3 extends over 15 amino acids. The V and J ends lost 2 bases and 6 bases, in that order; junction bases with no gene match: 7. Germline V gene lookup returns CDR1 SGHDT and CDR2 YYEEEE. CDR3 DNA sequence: TGTGCCAGCAGCTTTCGACAGGGATTGTCCGGGGAGCTGTTTTTT. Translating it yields CASSFRQGLSGELFF.

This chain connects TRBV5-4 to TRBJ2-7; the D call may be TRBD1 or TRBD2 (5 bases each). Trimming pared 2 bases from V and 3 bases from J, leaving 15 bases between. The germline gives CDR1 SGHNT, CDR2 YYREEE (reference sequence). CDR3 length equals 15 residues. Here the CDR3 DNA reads TGTGCCAGCAGCTTTAGCCGGGACGGCCTCTACGAGCAGTACTTC. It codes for CASSFSRDGLYEQYF.

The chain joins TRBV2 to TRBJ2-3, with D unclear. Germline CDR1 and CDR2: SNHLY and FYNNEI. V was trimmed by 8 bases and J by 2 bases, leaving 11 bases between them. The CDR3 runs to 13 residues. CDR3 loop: CASPGKSTDTQYF. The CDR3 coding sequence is TGTGCCAGCCCCGGAAAGTCCACAGATACGCAGTATTTT.

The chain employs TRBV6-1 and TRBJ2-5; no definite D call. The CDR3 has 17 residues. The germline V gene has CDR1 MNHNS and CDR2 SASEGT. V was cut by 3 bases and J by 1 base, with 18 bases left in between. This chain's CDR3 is CASSDPVTGQFQETQYF. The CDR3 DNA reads TGTGCCAGCAGTGACCCTGTAACGGGTCAGTTCCAAGAGACCCAGTACTTC.

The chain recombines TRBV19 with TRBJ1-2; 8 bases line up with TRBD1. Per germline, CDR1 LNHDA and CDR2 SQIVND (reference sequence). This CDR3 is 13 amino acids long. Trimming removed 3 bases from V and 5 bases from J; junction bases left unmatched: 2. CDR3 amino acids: CASSINRGYGYTF. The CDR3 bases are TGTGCCAGTAGTATTAACAGGGGGTATGGCTACACCTTC.

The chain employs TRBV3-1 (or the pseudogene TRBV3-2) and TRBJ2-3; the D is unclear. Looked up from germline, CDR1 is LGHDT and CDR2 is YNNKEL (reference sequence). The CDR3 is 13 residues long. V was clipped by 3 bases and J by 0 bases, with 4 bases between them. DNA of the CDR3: TGTGCCAGCAGCCAGAGAAGCACAGATACGCAGTATTTT. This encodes CASSQRSTDTQYF.

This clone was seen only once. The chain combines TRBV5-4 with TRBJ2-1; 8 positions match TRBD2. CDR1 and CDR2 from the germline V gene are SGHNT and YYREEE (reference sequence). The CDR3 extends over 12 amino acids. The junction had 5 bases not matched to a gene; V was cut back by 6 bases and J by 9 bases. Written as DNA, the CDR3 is TGTGCCAGCACCCCGGGGGGGGGTGAGCAGTTCTTC. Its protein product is CASTPGGGEQFF. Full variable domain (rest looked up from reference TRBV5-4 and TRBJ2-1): ETGVTQSPTHLIKTRGQQVTLRCSSQSGHNTVSWYQQALGQGPQFIFQYYREEENGRGNFPPRFSGLQFPNYSSELNVNALELDDSALYLCASTPGGGEQFFGPGTRLTVL.

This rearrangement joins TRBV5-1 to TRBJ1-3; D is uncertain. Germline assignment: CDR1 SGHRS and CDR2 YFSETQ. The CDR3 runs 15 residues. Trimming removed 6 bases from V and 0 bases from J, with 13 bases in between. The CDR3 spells CASTTAGSSGNTIYF. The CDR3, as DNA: TGCGCCAGCACTACGGCGGGGAGCTCTGGAAACACCATATATTTT.

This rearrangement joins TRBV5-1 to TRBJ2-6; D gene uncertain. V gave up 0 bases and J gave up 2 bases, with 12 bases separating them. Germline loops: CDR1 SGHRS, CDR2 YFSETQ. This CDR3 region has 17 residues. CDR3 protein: CASSLESRFPGANVLTF. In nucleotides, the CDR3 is TGCGCCAGCAGCTTGGAGAGTCGGTTCCCTGGGGCCAACGTCCTGACTTTC.

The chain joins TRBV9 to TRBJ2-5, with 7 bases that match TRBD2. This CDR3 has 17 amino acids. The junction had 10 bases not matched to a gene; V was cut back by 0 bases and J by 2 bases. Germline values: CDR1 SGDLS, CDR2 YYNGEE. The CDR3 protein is CASSVALSGREQETQYF. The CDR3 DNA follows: TGTGCCAGCAGCGTAGCGTTGTCAGGGAGGGAGCAAGAGACCCAGTACTTC.

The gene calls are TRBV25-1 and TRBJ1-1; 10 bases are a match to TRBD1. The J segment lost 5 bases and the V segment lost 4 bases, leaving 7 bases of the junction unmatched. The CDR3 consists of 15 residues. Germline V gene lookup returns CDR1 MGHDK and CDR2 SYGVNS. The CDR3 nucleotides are TGTGCCAGCAGTGTGGACAGGGGGGTAGAAACTGAAGCTTTCTTT. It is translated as CASSVDRGVETEAFF.

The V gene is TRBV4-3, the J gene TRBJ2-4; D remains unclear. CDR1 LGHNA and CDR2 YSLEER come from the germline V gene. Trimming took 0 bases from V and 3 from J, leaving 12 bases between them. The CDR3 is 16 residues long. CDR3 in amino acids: CASSQDSGGIKNIQYF. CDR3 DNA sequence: TGCGCCAGCAGCCAAGATTCGGGCGGTATCAAAAACATTCAGTACTTC.